A selection of T cell receptor beta chains follows, all from one sample in a study of T cell responses to AZD1222 COVID-19 vaccine. Profiled with immunoSEQ multiplex PCR; TCRdb holds only in-frame clones, not every one. The repertoire has some 88,000 clones, 90% of them found once; the top ten carry approximately 5%. The sequenced sample was peripheral blood, obtained 28 days after the second AZD1222 dose. These receptors all stem from an adult who received the AZD1222 COVID-19 vaccine. Each CDR3 is given without its conserved first and last residue.

J	V	CDR3
TRBJ1-5	TRBV6-5	ASSPAWDQPQH
TRBJ2-2	TRBV3-1/TRBV3-2	ASSQAPLAGNTGELF
TRBJ2-7	TRBV28	ASSFKVINEQY
TRBJ1-3	TRBV3-1/TRBV3-2	ASSRDRNTIY
TRBJ2-3	TRBV3-1/TRBV3-2	ASSQERAGAAQY
TRBJ1-6	TRBV27	ASSLRLGISPLH
TRBJ1-3	TRBV19	ASSMVVYSGNTIY
TRBJ2-5	TRBV28	ASSLAGGHVTQY
TRBJ2-7	TRBV11-2	ASSSSYEQY
TRBJ1-5	TRBV19	ASPTDRDHSNQPQH
TRBJ1-2	TRBV28	ASTRQRAGGYT
TRBJ2-1	TRBV5-1	ASKVAPSYNEQF
TRBJ1-2	TRBV20-1	SAGGIKGYT
TRBJ2-2	TRBV5-6	ASSRSGGRRNGELF
TRBJ1-1	TRBV28	ASIGLPRGEAF
TRBJ1-6	TRBV19	ASGTGGNSPLH
TRBJ1-1	TRBV7-2	ASSFEGLNTEAF